This T cell receptor beta chain emerged from a study of vaccination effects on CD4 cells after COVID-19. About the research overall: Wells containing two million PBMC each were cultured with 9 to 10 IU/ml IL-2 and 8 to 10 ug/ml peptides.

V was pared by 1 base and J by 8 bases, with 15 bases between. The germline V gene has CDR1 SGHRS and CDR2 YFSETQ. This CDR3 is built from 14 residues. Produced via immunoSEQ multiplex PCR; TCRdb's table is partial and in-frame only. The sample shows around 30,000 clones, approximately 65% of them seen only once. This clone has only one observation. The antigen remains undetermined. Having been cultured for about ten days, the cells underwent CD4+ T cell isolation. The receptor was derived from a human donor who received a COVID-19 vaccine. The specimen was CD4+ T cells from PBMCs cultured without peptide, collected before COVID-19 vaccination. The chain couples TRBV5-1 to TRBJ1-1, with TRBD1 as a possible D gene (5 bases). CDR3: CASSLSQGTGEAFF. The CDR3 DNA reads TGCGCCAGCAGCTTGTCTCAGGGCACGGGGGAAGCTTTCTTT.